This T cell receptor beta chain was sequenced during a study of blood T cell repertoires in COVID-19. Across the whole study: The United States, Italy and Spain supplied acute and convalescent COVID-19 samples.

There are 15 residues in the CDR3. The V and J ends lost 6 bases and 0 bases, in that order; junction bases with no gene match: 4. CDR1 is LNHDA and CDR2 is SQIVND in the germline V gene (reference sequence). Across 20 to 25 US areas, participants ranged in age from about 18 to 100 years. Participants' reported clinical history set cohort assignment. In the authors' methods: Amplification of reference gene primers was used by the study to estimate nucleated cell counts. This table comes from immunoSEQ multiplex PCR, and its TCRdb copy is limited to in-frame clones, with some not included. V and J calls and clone size are as listed in that table; D and trimming were resolved from the DNA. The data contain over 350,000 clones, roughly 90% of them singletons.

The material sequenced was PBMCs or T cells enriched from blood (not recorded which). The chain employs TRBV19 and TRBJ2-1; TRBD2 matches 8 bases. The origin of this receptor is a woman aged 25 to 39 with acute COVID-19. CDR3 residues: CASRPRGGSYNEQFF. The CDR3 DNA is TGTGCCAGTAGGCCTCGGGGGGGCTCCTACAATGAGCAGTTCTTC.